These T cell receptor beta chains were read from a single sample in a study of cytomegalovirus exposure and HLA in healthy donors. The protocol was immunoSEQ multiplex PCR, while the TCRdb copy is restricted to in-frame clones and leaves out a portion. The sample records fewer than 150,000 clones, about 87% being singletons. The sample taken for sequencing was PBMCs. The receptors originated from a young man in good health and CMV-seronegative. CDR3s include the opening cysteine and the closing phenylalanine or tryptophan. A D gene is named only where the DNA matches it firmly. A row's size may be missing; if present it is once, few, many or a size class.

len: 14
j_gene: TRBJ2-7
v_gene: TRBV10-1
abundance: few
d_gene: TRBD1
CDR3nt: TGCGCCAGCAGTGTCGGACAGGGGTCTCGCGAGCAGTACTTC
CDR3aa: CASSVGQGSREQYF

len: 17
j_gene: TRBJ2-1
v_gene: TRBV27
abundance: NA
d_gene: NA
CDR3nt: TGTGCCAGCAGTTCCCCCTTTGGGTGGGAGGATCAGAATGAGCAGTTCTTC
CDR3aa: CASSSPFGWEDQNEQFF

len: 16
j_gene: TRBJ2-2
v_gene: TRBV7-8
abundance: few
d_gene: TRBD2
CDR3nt: TGTGCCAGCAGCCCCGGGACTAGCGGGATTGGCGGGGAGCTGTTTTTT
CDR3aa: CASSPGTSGIGGELFF

len: 15
j_gene: TRBJ2-4
v_gene: TRBV13
abundance: NA
d_gene: NA
CDR3nt: TGTGCCAGCAGCTTATCAAGGGGCCTCAAAAACATTCAGTACTTC
CDR3aa: CASSLSRGLKNIQYF

len: 12
j_gene: TRBJ2-3
v_gene: TRBV18
abundance: once
d_gene: TRBD1
CDR3nt: TGTGCCAGCTGCAGGGGGCCAGATACGCAGTATTTT
CDR3aa: CASCRGPDTQYF

len: 14
j_gene: TRBJ2-7
v_gene: TRBV5-1
abundance: NA
d_gene: NA
CDR3nt: TGCGCCAGCAGCCCGGGACTCCTTCCCTACGAGCAGTACTTC
CDR3aa: CASSPGLLPYEQYF

len: 20
j_gene: TRBJ2-1
v_gene: TRBV27
abundance: NA
d_gene: TRBD2
CDR3nt: TGTGCCAGCAGTTCTAGGGACGAAAAGACCAGCGGGACCCCAGGGAATGAGCAGTTCTTC
CDR3aa: CASSSRDEKTSGTPGNEQFF

len: 13
j_gene: TRBJ2-1
v_gene: TRBV30
abundance: NA
d_gene: TRBD2
CDR3nt: TGTGCCTGGAGTTTAGCGGGGGGGCATGAGCAGTTCTTC
CDR3aa: CAWSLAGGHEQFF

len: 15
j_gene: TRBJ2-7
v_gene: TRBV2
abundance: NA
d_gene: TRBD2
CDR3nt: TGTGCCAGCAGTGAATTAGCGGGAGGCTCCTACGAGCAGTACTTC
CDR3aa: CASSELAGGSYEQYF

len: 15
j_gene: TRBJ1-2
v_gene: TRBV18
abundance: NA
d_gene: NA
CDR3nt: TGTGCCAGCTCTCTTGCCGGGGGTGCTAACTATGGCTACACCTTC
CDR3aa: CASSLAGGANYGYTF

len: 15
j_gene: TRBJ2-1
v_gene: TRBV9
abundance: NA
d_gene: NA
CDR3nt: TGTGCCAGCAGCGTAGAACGGAGCTCCTACAATGAGCAGTTCTTC
CDR3aa: CASSVERSSYNEQFF

len: 15
j_gene: TRBJ2-5
v_gene: TRBV5-5
abundance: once
d_gene: TRBD1
CDR3nt: TGTGCCAGCAGCTTAGAGACAGGGGTACAAGAGACCCAGTACTTC
CDR3aa: CASSLETGVQETQYF

len: 14
j_gene: TRBJ2-7
v_gene: TRBV5-1
abundance: NA
d_gene: TRBD1
CDR3nt: TGCGCCAGCAGCCCCGGGACAGGGGTCTACGAGCAGTACTTC
CDR3aa: CASSPGTGVYEQYF

len: 14
j_gene: TRBJ1-2
v_gene: TRBV7-8
abundance: NA
d_gene: NA
CDR3nt: TGTGCCAGCAGCTTACAGGGGCTAGACTATGGCTACACCTTC
CDR3aa: CASSLQGLDYGYTF

len: 15
j_gene: TRBJ2-3
v_gene: TRBV15
abundance: NA
d_gene: TRBD1
CDR3nt: TGTGCCACCAGCAGAGATGGACAGGACACAGATACGCAGTATTTT
CDR3aa: CATSRDGQDTDTQYF

len: 18
j_gene: TRBJ2-2
v_gene: TRBV7-6
abundance: NA
d_gene: TRBD2
CDR3nt: TGTGCCAGCAGCCCGCAGGGCGCGGGAGGTCGGAGCACCGGGGAGCTGTTTTTT
CDR3aa: CASSPQGAGGRSTGELFF

len: 14
j_gene: TRBJ1-2
v_gene: TRBV18
abundance: NA
d_gene: NA
CDR3nt: TGTGCCAGCTCACCAGGGCAGGGTCAGGATGGCTACACCTTC
CDR3aa: CASSPGQGQDGYTF

len: 15
j_gene: TRBJ1-6
v_gene: TRBV5-6
abundance: NA
d_gene: NA
CDR3nt: TGTGCCAGCAGCCCTATGGCAGCGGGTAATTCACCCCTCCACTTT
CDR3aa: CASSPMAAGNSPLHF

len: 16
j_gene: TRBJ2-3
v_gene: TRBV1
abundance: NA
d_gene: NA
CDR3nt: TGCACCAGCAGCCAAGACTGGCGGGGGGGCACAGATACGCAGTATTTT
CDR3aa: CTSSQDWRGGTDTQYF

len: 13
j_gene: TRBJ2-5
v_gene: TRBV28
abundance: NA
d_gene: TRBD1
CDR3nt: TGTGCCAGCACATACAGGGGCCGGGAGACCCAGTACTTC
CDR3aa: CASTYRGRETQYF

len: 14
j_gene: TRBJ1-5
v_gene: TRBV7-2
abundance: few
d_gene: NA
CDR3nt: TGTGCCAGCAGCATAGACAGTTCCGATCAGCCCCAGCATTTT
CDR3aa: CASSIDSSDQPQHF

len: 14
j_gene: TRBJ1-3
v_gene: TRBV28
abundance: NA
d_gene: TRBD1
CDR3nt: TGTGCCAGCAGTTTATCGGGACAGGGACACACCATATATTTT
CDR3aa: CASSLSGQGHTIYF

len: 17
j_gene: TRBJ2-2
v_gene: TRBV19
abundance: few
d_gene: TRBD2
CDR3nt: TGTGCCAGTAGTATTGCCCTAGCGGGAGATTGGGCCGGGGAGCTGTTTTTT
CDR3aa: CASSIALAGDWAGELFF

len: 14
j_gene: TRBJ2-7
v_gene: TRBV27
abundance: NA
d_gene: TRBD2
CDR3nt: TGTGCCAGCAGTCCCGCGGGAGTTGCGTACGAGCAGTACTTC
CDR3aa: CASSPAGVAYEQYF